Each of the 8 T cell receptor beta chains below was sequenced from the same sample in a study of blood T cells in healthy people across ages (dated by TCRdb to about 2015). The library was produced with 5' RACE. These reads were obtained on an Illumina HiSeq 2500. A second PCR of about 6 to 12 cycles was run with a J-beta primer mix and a sample-barcoded 5' primer. TCRdb reworked the public reads: Q25 trimming with fastp, MiXCR clone assembly, productive beta chains retained. Every entry covers one CDR3 protein and lists the most common genes and DNA from its rows. This sample comprises roughly 900,000 distinct CDR3 sequences, 45% to 50% of them detected only once. The ten largest clonotypes hold over 10% of the sample. The specimen sequenced was blood. The receptors come from a man between 25 and 39 years old in good health.

As to this clonotype: The junction departs from germline at one end; a sequencing error may be responsible. The rearrangement uses TRBV4-3 and TRBJ2-5; TRBD1 matches 12 bases. There are 15 residues in the CDR3. Germline values: CDR1 LGHNA, CDR2 YSLEER. CDR3 loop: CANSQGTGGAETQYF. CDR3 nucleotides: TGCGCCAACAGCCAAGGGACAGGGGGCGCCGAGACCCAGTACTTC.

In this sample, this clonotype turned up a few times. This chain uses TRBV25-1 with TRBJ2-7; 9 positions match TRBD2. Germline V CDR1 and CDR2: MGHDK, SYGVNS. The CDR3 is made up of 15 amino acids. V was pared by 1 base and J by 3 bases, with 4 bases of the junction left unmatched. CDR3 sequence: CASSELTSGYYEQYF. The CDR3 DNA reads as TGTGCCAGCAGTGAATTGACTAGCGGATACTACGAGCAGTACTTC.

This chain uses TRBV7-8 with TRBJ2-3; TRBD2 matches at 12 bases. CDR1 and CDR2 (germline): SGHVS, FQNEAQ. The CDR3 sequence is 17 residues long. V was clipped by 5 bases and J by 8 bases; unmatched bases: 14. The CDR3 DNA sequence: TGTGCCAGCAGCCTCCCGGGTGCTAGCGGGGGGGTTGGTACGCAGTATTTT. Translated, it gives CASSLPGASGGVGTQYF.

The chain is built from TRBV7-2 and TRBJ2-5; TRBD1 might be the D (5 bases). The CDR3 contains 15 residues. Germline assignment: CDR1 SGHTA and CDR2 FQGNSA. The germline V and J ends were trimmed by 5 bases and 5 bases, with 18 bases remaining between them. CDR3 sequence reads: CASSVGNQGGETQYF. The CDR3 region has the DNA TGTGCCAGCAGCGTTGGGAACCAGGGTGGGGAGACCCAGTACTTC.

The chain recombines TRBV5-1 with TRBJ2-3; D call uncertain. The germline gives CDR1 SGHRS, CDR2 YFSETQ. The CDR3 sequence is 14 residues long. V shed 0 bases and J shed 2 bases, with 7 bases lying between them. The CDR3 reads CASSLEPDTDTQYF. The CDR3 nucleotides are TGCGCCAGCAGCTTGGAACCAGACACAGATACGCAGTATTTT.

This clonotype was found a few times. The chain links TRBV2 to TRBJ2-5, with TRBD1 matching 8 bases. The junction had 6 bases not matched to a gene; V was cut back by 8 bases and J by 1 base. Germline loops: CDR1 SNHLY, CDR2 FYNNEI. CDR3 length: 14 amino acids. The CDR3 DNA sequence: TGTGCCAGCGGTAGAGACAGGGGCCAAGAGACCCAGTACTTC. Translation: CASGRDRGQETQYF.

Many counts were recorded for this clonotype. The chain combines TRBV6-4 with TRBJ2-1; 10 positions match TRBD2. CDR1 is MRHNA and CDR2 is SNTAGT in the germline V gene. There are 15 residues in the CDR3. J lost 5 bases, V lost 3 bases, and 4 bases had no gene match. DNA of the CDR3: TGTGCCAGCAGTGAAGGCCTAGCGGGGGACAATGAGCAGTTCTTC. It yields the protein CASSEGLAGDNEQFF.

This chain joins TRBV30 and TRBJ2-2; D remains ambiguous. The CDR3 loop spans 12 amino acids. The V end lost 4 bases, the J end lost 6 bases, and 9 bases lay between the germline ends. The germline gives CDR1 GTSNPN, CDR2 SVGIG (reference sequence). Here the CDR3 DNA reads TGTGCCTGGACCGCCCTGGCCGGGGAGCTGTTTTTT. Its protein product is CAWTALAGELFF.